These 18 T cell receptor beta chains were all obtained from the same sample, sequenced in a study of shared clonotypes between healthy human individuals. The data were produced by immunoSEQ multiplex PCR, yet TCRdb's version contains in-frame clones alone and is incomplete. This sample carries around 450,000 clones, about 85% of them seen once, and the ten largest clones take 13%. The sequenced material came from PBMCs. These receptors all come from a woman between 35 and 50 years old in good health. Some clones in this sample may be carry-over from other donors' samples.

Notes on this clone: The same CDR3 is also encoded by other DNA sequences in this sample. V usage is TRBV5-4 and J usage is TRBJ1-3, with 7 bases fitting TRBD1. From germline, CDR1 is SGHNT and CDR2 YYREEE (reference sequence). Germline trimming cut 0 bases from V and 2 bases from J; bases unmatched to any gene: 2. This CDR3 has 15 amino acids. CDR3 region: CASSLDRGTGNTIYF. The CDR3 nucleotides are TGTGCCAGCAGCTTGGACAGGGGAACTGGAAACACCATATATTTT. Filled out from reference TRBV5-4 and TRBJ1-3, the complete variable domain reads ETGVTQSPTHLIKTRGQQVTLRCSSQSGHNTVSWYQQALGQGPQFIFQYYREEENGRGNFPPRFSGLQFPNYSSELNVNALELDDSALYLCASSLDRGTGNTIYFGEGSWLTVV.

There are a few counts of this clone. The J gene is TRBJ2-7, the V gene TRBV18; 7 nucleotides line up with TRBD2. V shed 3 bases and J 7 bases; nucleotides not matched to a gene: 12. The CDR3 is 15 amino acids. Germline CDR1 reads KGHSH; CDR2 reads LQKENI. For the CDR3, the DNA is TGTGCCAGCTCACCCGGCGGGAGTACCGGAGGAGAGCAGTACTTC. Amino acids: CASSPGGSTGGEQYF.

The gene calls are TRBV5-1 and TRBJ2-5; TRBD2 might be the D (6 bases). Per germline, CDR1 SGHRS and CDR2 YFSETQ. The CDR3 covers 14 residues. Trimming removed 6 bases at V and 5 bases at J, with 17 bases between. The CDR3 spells CASTPGTGRETQYF. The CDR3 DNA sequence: TGCGCCAGCACACCCGGGACGGGGAGGGAGACCCAGTACTTC.

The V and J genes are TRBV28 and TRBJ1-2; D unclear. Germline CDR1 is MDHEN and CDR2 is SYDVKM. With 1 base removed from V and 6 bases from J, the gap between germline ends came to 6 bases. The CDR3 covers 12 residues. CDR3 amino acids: CASSLSQHGYTF. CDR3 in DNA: TGTGCCAGCAGTTTATCCCAACATGGCTACACCTTC.

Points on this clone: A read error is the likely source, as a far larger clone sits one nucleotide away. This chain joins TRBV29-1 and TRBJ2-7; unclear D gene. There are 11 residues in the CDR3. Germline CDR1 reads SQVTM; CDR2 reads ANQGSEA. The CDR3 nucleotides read TGCAGCGTTGATTCGGGTTACGAGCGGTACTTC. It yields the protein CSVDSGYERYF.

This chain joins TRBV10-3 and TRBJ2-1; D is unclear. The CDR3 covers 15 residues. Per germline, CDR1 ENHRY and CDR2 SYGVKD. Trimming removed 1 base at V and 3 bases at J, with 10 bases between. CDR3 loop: CAISELFEVYNEQFF. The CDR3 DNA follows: TGTGCCATCAGTGAGTTGTTTGAGGTCTACAATGAGCAGTTCTTC.

CDR3: CASSVLGGYNEQFF. The CDR3 bases are TGTGCCAGCAGCGTTCTCGGGGGCTACAATGAGCAGTTCTTC. The chain couples TRBV11-2 to TRBJ2-1; the D gene is possibly TRBD2 (6 bases). Germline V gene sequence: CDR1 SGHAT, CDR2 FQNNGV. This CDR3 is 14 amino acids long. V lost 5 bases and J 3 bases, leaving 11 bases between the germline ends.

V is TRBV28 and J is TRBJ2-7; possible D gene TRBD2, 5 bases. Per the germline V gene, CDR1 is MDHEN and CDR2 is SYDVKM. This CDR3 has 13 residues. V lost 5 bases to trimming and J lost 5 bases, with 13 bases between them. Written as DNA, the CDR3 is TGTGCCAGCAGTACACCGGGGTCTCACGAGCAGTACTTC. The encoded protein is CASSTPGSHEQYF.

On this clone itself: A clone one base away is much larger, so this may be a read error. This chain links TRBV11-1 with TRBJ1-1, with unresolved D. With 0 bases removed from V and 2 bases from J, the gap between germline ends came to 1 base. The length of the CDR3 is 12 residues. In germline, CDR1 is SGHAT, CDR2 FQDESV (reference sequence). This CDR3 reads CASSLANTEAFF. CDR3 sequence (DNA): TGTGCCAGCAGCTTAGCCAACACTGAAGCTTTCTTT.

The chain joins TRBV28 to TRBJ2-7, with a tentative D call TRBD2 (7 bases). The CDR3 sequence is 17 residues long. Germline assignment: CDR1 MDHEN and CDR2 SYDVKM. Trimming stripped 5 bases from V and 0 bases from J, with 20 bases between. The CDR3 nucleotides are TGTGCCAGCAGTGCGCTCTACAGAGGGGGGGGCTCCTACGAGCAGTACTTC. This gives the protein CASSALYRGGGSYEQYF.

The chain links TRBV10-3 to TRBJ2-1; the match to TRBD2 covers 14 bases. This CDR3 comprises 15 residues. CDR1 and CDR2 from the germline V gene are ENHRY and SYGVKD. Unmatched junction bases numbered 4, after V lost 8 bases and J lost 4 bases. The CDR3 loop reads CAIRTSGRSYNEQFF. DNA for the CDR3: TGTGCCATCCGGACTAGCGGGAGGTCATACAATGAGCAGTTCTTC.

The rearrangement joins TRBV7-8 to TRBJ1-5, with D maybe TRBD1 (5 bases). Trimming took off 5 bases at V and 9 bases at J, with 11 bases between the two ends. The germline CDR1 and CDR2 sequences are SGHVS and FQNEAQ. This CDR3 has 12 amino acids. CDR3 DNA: TGTGCCAGCAGCCCCTCGGGGGGGCCCCAGCATTTT. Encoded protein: CASSPSGGPQHF. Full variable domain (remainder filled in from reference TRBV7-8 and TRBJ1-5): GAGVSQSPRYKVAKRGQDVALRCDPISGHVSLFWYQQALGQGPEFLTYFQNEAQLDKSGLPSDRFFAERPEGSVSTLKIQRTQQEDSAVYLCASSPSGGPQHFGDGTRLSIL.

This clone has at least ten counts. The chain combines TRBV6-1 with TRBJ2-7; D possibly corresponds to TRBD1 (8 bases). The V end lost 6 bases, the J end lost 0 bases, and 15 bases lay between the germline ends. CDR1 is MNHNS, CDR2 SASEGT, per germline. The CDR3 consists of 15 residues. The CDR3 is CASSPTGEGSYEQYF. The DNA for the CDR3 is TGTGCCAGCAGCCCGACAGGGGAGGGCTCCTACGAGCAGTACTTC.

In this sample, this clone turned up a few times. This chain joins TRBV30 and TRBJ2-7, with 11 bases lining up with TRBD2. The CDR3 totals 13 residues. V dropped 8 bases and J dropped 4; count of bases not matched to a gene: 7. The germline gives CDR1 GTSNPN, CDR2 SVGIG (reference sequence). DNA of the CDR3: TGTGCCGTTAGCGGGAGGGCCTCTTACGAGCAGTACTTC. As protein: CAVSGRASYEQYF.

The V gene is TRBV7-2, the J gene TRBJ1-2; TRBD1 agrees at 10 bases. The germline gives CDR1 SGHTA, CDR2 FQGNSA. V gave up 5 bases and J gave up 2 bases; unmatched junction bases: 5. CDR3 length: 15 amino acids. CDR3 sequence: CASSPRQGANYGYTF. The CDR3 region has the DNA TGTGCCAGCAGCCCCCGACAGGGGGCGAACTATGGCTACACCTTC.

The CDR3 DNA is TGTGCCAGCAGTGAAGACCCCAACTTTAATGAAAAACTGTTTTTT. Amino acid sequence: CASSEDPNFNEKLFF. The rearrangement uses TRBV2 and TRBJ1-4; D not resolved. Trimming took 1 base from V and 4 from J, leaving 10 bases between them. The germline V gene has CDR1 SNHLY and CDR2 FYNNEI. This CDR3 region has 15 residues.

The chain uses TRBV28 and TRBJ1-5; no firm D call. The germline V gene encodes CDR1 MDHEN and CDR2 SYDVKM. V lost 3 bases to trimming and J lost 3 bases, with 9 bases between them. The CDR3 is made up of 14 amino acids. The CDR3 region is CASSFSLINQPQHF. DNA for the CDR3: TGTGCCAGCAGTTTTAGTCTGATCAATCAGCCCCAGCATTTT.

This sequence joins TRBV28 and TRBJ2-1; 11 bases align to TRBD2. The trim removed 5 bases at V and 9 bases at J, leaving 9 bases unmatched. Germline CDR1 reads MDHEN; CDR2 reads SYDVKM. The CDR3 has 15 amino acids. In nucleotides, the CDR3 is TGTGCCAGCAGTGCGGCGGGACTAGCGGAGGGTGAGCAGTTCTTC. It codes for CASSAAGLAEGEQFF.